This T cell receptor beta chain was retrieved from a study of a mutant IDH1 vaccine in newly diagnosed glioma. This clone was found a few times. Its specificity is unknown. The time point here: week 35, safety follow-up. Vaccination comprised doses that each held 300 ug of mutant IDH1 20-mer peptide, plus topical imiquimod. Patients received eight vaccinations in weeks 1, 3, 5, 7, 11, 15, 19, 23. Here immunoSEQ multiplex PCR was the method, and the copy in TCRdb shows in-frame clones only, minus some. The table includes 45,000 to 55,000 clones, 65% to 80% detected once. The clonotype comes from a man in his forties or fifties with glioma. The source was PBMCs, collected from a glioma patient whose treatment included an IDH1 peptide vaccine.

The CDR3 spells CASSRQGAGSYNSPLHF. The CDR3 DNA sequence: TGCGCCAGCAGTCGACAGGGGGCGGGCTCCTATAATTCACCCCTCCACTTT. The V gene is TRBV5-1, the J gene TRBJ1-6, with 10 bases fitting TRBD1. J gave up 0 bases and V 5 bases, and 5 bases lay outside the gene matches. Looked up from germline, CDR1 is SGHRS and CDR2 is YFSETQ. The CDR3 is made up of 17 amino acids. Using reference TRBV5-1 and TRBJ1-6 for the parts outside the CDR3, the full variable domain is KAGVTQTPRYLIKTRGQQVTLSCSPISGHRSVSWYQQTPGQGLQFLFEYFSETQRNKGNFPGRFSGRQFSNSRSEMNVSTLELGDSALYLCASSRQGAGSYNSPLHFGNGTRLTVT.